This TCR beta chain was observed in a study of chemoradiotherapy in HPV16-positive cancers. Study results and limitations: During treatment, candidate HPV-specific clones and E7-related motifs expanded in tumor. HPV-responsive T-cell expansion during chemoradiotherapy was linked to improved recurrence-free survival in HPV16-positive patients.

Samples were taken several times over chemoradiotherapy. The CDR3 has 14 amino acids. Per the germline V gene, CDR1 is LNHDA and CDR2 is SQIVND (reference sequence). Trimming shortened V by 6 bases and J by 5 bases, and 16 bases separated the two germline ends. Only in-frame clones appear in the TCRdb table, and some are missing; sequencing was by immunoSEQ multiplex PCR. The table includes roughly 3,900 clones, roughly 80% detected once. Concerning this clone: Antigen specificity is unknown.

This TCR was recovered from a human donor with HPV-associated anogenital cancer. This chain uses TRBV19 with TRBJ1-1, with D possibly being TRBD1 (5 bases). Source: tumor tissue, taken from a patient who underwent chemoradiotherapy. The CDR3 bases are TGTGCCAGTAGACCCGGGACCTCCAAGACTGAAGCTTTCTTT. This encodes CASRPGTSKTEAFF.